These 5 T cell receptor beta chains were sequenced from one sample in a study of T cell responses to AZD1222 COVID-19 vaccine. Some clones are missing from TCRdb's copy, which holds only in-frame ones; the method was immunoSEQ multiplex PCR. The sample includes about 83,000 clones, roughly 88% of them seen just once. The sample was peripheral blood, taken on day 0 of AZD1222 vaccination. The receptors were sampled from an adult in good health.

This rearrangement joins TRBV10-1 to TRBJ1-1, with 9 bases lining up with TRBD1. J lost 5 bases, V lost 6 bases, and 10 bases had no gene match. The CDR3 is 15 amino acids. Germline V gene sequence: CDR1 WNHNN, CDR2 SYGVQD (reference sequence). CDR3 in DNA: TGCGCCAGCAGCGATGCCGGGACAGGGTTTACTGAAGCTTTCTTT. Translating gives CASSDAGTGFTEAFF.

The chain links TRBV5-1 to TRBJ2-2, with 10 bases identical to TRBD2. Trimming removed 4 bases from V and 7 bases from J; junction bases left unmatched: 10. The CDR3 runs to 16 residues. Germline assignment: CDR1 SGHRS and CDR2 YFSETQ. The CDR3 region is CASSPASGSVGGELFF. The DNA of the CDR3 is TGCGCCAGCAGCCCTGCTAGCGGGAGCGTTGGCGGGGAGCTGTTTTTT.

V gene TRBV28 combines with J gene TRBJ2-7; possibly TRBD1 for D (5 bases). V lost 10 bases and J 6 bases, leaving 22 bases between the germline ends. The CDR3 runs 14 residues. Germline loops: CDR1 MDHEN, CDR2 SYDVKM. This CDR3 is CATTPPHRLGEQYF. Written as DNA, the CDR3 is TGTGCCACCACCCCCCCCCACAGGTTGGGCGAGCAGTACTTC.

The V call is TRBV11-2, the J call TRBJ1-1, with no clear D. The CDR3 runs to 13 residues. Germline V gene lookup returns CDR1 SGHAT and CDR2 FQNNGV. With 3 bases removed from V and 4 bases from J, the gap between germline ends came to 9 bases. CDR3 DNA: TGTGCCAGCAGCTTGACGTGGGCCACTGAAGCTTTCTTT. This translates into CASSLTWATEAFF.

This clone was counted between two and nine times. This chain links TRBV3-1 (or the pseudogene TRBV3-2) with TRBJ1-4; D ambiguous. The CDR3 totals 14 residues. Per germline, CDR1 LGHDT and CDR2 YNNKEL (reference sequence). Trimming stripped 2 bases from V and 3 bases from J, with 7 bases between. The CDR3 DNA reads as TGTGCCAGCAGCCAAACAGCGCCTAATGAAAAACTGTTTTTT. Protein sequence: CASSQTAPNEKLFF.